Listed below are T cell receptor beta chains from one sample, sequenced in a study of regulatory T cells in long-lasting Graves disease. In TCRdb, the multiplex PCR reads were re-called with MiXCR into one record per CDR3 protein. The table lists approximately 230,000 distinct CDR3 sequences, about 17% of them singletons. This material consisted of peripheral blood mononuclear cells (PBMCs), taken at new diagnosis, from a patient treated with antithyroid drugs. These receptors were obtained from a female donor with Graves disease. The CDR3 runs from the conserved cysteine through the conserved F or W. Fields, in order: J gene, D gene, V gene, clone size, CDR3 protein, CDR3 DNA. The D gene is left open where the match is weak. Where a row states a size, it is once, few, many or the class of an expanded clone; other rows omit it.

J gene: TRBJ2-7
D gene: TRBD1
V gene: TRBV29-1
clone size: many
CDR3 protein: CSAMVTGGSYEQYF
CDR3 DNA: TGCAGCGCCATGGTGACAGGGGGCTCCTACGAGCAGTACTTC

J gene: TRBJ2-7
D gene: TRBD2
V gene: TRBV13
clone size: many
CDR3 protein: CASSATSGRAYEQYF
CDR3 DNA: TGTGCCAGCAGCGCGACTAGCGGGAGGGCCTACGAGCAGTACTTC

J gene: TRBJ1-2
D gene: TRBD1
V gene: TRBV28
clone size: many
CDR3 protein: CASSLGTGYGYTF
CDR3 DNA: TGTGCCAGCAGTCTGGGGACAGGCTATGGCTACACCTTC

J gene: TRBJ2-3
D gene: -
V gene: TRBV5-4
clone size: -
CDR3 protein: CASSLKSVPTDTQYF
CDR3 DNA: TGTGCCAGCAGCTTGAAGTCGGTACCCACAGATACGCAGTATTTT

J gene: TRBJ2-3
D gene: -
V gene: TRBV10-3
clone size: many
CDR3 protein: CAISESPTRRTDTQYF
CDR3 DNA: TGTGCCATCAGTGAGTCCCCGACTCGTCGCACAGATACGCAGTATTTT

J gene: TRBJ2-1
D gene: -
V gene: TRBV7-3
clone size: many
CDR3 protein: CASSLNGDEQFF
CDR3 DNA: TGTGCCAGCAGCTTAAACGGGGATGAGCAGTTCTTC

J gene: TRBJ2-7
D gene: -
V gene: TRBV18
clone size: many
CDR3 protein: CASSDIRYEQYF
CDR3 DNA: TGTGCCAGCTCAGACATCCGCTACGAGCAGTACTTC

J gene: TRBJ2-7
D gene: -
V gene: TRBV7-2
clone size: few
CDR3 protein: CASSYGSGGNTYEQYF
CDR3 DNA: TGTGCCAGCAGCTACGGCTCGGGCGGGAACACCTACGAGCAGTACTTC

J gene: TRBJ1-6
D gene: TRBD1
V gene: TRBV18
clone size: many
CDR3 protein: CASSRVGQGDSPLHF
CDR3 DNA: TGTGCCAGCTCACGGGTCGGACAGGGGGATTCACCCCTCCACTTT

J gene: TRBJ2-3
D gene: -
V gene: TRBV24-1
clone size: many
CDR3 protein: CATSDSLGATDTQYF
CDR3 DNA: TGTGCCACCAGTGACTCCTTAGGCGCCACAGATACGCAGTATTTT

J gene: TRBJ1-5
D gene: TRBD1
V gene: TRBV10-1
clone size: many
CDR3 protein: CASSEKPGQGLYSNQPQHF
CDR3 DNA: TGCGCCAGCAGTGAGAAACCGGGACAGGGACTTTATAGCAATCAGCCCCAGCATTTT

J gene: TRBJ1-1
D gene: -
V gene: TRBV4-1
clone size: many
CDR3 protein: CASSQERGRVRNTEAFF
CDR3 DNA: TGCGCCAGCAGCCAGGAAAGAGGTAGGGTTCGGAACACTGAAGCTTTCTTT

J gene: TRBJ2-7
D gene: -
V gene: TRBV7-2
clone size: many
CDR3 protein: CASSSRRAYEQYF
CDR3 DNA: TGTGCCAGCAGCTCCCGGAGGGCCTACGAGCAGTACTTC

J gene: TRBJ1-2
D gene: -
V gene: TRBV7-8
clone size: many
CDR3 protein: CASSFQGTYGYTF
CDR3 DNA: TGTGCCAGCAGCTTTCAGGGGACCTATGGCTACACCTTC

J gene: TRBJ2-5
D gene: TRBD1
V gene: TRBV11-1
clone size: -
CDR3 protein: CASTQGQGGETQYF
CDR3 DNA: TGTGCCAGCACCCAGGGACAGGGGGGGGAGACCCAGTACTTC

J gene: TRBJ2-5
D gene: -
V gene: TRBV7-3
clone size: many
CDR3 protein: CASSLVGGRETQYF
CDR3 DNA: TGTGCCAGCAGCTTAGTCGGAGGGCGGGAGACCCAGTACTTC

J gene: TRBJ2-1
D gene: -
V gene: TRBV9
clone size: many
CDR3 protein: CASSPILAGPNEQFF
CDR3 DNA: TGTGCCAGCAGCCCAATCCTCGCTGGACCCAATGAGCAGTTCTTC

J gene: TRBJ2-1
D gene: TRBD2
V gene: TRBV29-1
clone size: many
CDR3 protein: CSVARLAGGANEQFF
CDR3 DNA: TGCAGCGTGGCTCGACTAGCGGGAGGTGCAAATGAGCAGTTCTTC

J gene: TRBJ2-3
D gene: TRBD2
V gene: TRBV24-1
clone size: many
CDR3 protein: CATSDLRPSGSFTDTQYF
CDR3 DNA: TGTGCCACCAGTGATTTGCGCCCTAGCGGGAGCTTTACAGATACGCAGTATTTT

J gene: TRBJ2-2
D gene: -
V gene: TRBV28
clone size: -
CDR3 protein: CASGASAAGELFF
CDR3 DNA: TGTGCCAGCGGGGCCTCAGCGGCCGGGGAGCTGTTTTTT

J gene: TRBJ1-1
D gene: -
V gene: TRBV28
clone size: many
CDR3 protein: CASSPSPVTNTEAFF
CDR3 DNA: TGTGCCAGCAGTCCTTCGCCGGTCACGAACACTGAAGCTTTCTTT

J gene: TRBJ1-3
D gene: -
V gene: TRBV2
clone size: many
CDR3 protein: CASTGRTVISGNTIYF
CDR3 DNA: TGTGCCAGCACCGGGAGGACAGTCATCTCTGGAAACACCATATATTTT

J gene: TRBJ2-7
D gene: -
V gene: TRBV12-3/TRBV12-4
clone size: many
CDR3 protein: CASSSVTGSEQYF
CDR3 DNA: TGTGCCAGCAGTTCCGTCACAGGGTCCGAGCAGTACTTC

J gene: TRBJ1-4
D gene: -
V gene: TRBV6-5
clone size: -
CDR3 protein: CASSYRGPNEKLFF
CDR3 DNA: TGTGCCAGCAGTTACAGGGGACCCAATGAAAAACTGTTTTTT